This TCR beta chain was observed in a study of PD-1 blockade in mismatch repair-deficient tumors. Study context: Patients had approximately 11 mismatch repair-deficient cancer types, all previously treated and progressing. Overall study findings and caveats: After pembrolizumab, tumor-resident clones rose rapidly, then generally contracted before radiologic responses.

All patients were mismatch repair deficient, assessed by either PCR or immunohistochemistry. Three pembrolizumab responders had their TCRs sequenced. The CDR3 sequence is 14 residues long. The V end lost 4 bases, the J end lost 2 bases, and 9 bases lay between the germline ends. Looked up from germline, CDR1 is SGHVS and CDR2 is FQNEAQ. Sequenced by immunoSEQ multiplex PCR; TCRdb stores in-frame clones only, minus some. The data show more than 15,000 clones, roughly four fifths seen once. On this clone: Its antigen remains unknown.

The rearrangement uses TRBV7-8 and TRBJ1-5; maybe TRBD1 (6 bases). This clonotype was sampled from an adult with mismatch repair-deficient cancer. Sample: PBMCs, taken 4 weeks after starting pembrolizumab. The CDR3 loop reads CASSSWTGNQPQHF. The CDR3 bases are TGTGCCAGCAGCTCTTGGACAGGCAATCAGCCCCAGCATTTT. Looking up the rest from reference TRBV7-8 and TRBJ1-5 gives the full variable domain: GAGVSQSPRYKVAKRGQDVALRCDPISGHVSLFWYQQALGQGPEFLTYFQNEAQLDKSGLPSDRFFAERPEGSVSTLKIQRTQQEDSAVYLCASSSWTGNQPQHFGDGTRLSIL.